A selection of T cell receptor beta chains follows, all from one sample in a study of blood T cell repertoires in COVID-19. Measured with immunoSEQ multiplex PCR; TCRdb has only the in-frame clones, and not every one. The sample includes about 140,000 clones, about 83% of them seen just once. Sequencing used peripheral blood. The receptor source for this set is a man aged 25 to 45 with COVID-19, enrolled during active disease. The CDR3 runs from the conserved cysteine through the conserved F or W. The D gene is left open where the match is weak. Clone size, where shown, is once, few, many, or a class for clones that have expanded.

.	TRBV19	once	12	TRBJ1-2	TGTGCCAGTAGCCAGGGAAATGGTGGCTACACCTTC	CASSQGNGGYTF
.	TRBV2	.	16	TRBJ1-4	TGTGCCAGCAGTGGTCAGGGGTCCGCAACTAATGAAAAACTGTTTTTT	CASSGQGSATNEKLFF
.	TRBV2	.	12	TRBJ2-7	TGTGCCAGCAGACCCGACAAAACCGAGCAGTACTTC	CASRPDKTEQYF
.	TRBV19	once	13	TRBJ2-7	TGTGCCAGTAGTATGGACGGGGCCTACGAGCAGTACTTC	CASSMDGAYEQYF
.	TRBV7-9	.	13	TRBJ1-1	TGTGCCAGCAGCTTAGGAGGTAGCAGGGCTGCTTTCTTT	CASSLGGSRAAFF
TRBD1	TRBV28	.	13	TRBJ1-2	TGTGCCAGCCGCTCGACAGGGGTCTATGGCTACACCTTC	CASRSTGVYGYTF
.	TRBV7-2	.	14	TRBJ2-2	TGTGCCAGCAGCTTAGGCAGATTCGCCGGGGAGCTGTTTTTT	CASSLGRFAGELFF
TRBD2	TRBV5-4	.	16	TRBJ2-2	TGTGCCAGCAGCCCCCAGAGCGGGAGAAACACCGGGGAGCTGTTTTTT	CASSPQSGRNTGELFF
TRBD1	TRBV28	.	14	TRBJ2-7	TGTGCCAGCAGTCCGATGGACAGGGCCCGCGAGCAGTACTTC	CASSPMDRAREQYF
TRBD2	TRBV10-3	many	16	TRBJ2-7	TGTGCCATCAGTGAGCCGAGTTTAGCGGGGTTTGGAAAGCAGTACTTC	CAISEPSLAGFGKQYF
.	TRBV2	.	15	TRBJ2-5	TGTGCCAGCAGTGAAGGGTACAAACCCGAGGGGACCCAGTACTTC	CASSEGYKPEGTQYF
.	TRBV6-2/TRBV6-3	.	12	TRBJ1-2	TGTGCCAGCAGTTACCAGGCCGATGGCTACACCTTC	CASSYQADGYTF
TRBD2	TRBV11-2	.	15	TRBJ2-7	TGTGCCAGCAGCTTTACTAGCGGGGGGTCCTACGAGCAGTACTTC	CASSFTSGGSYEQYF
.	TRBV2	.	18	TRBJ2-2	TGTGCCAGCAGTGAAGAACAGGGAGGGTTTCCGAACACCGGGGAGCTGTTTTTT	CASSEEQGGFPNTGELFF
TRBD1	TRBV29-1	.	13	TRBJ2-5	TGCAGCGTTGCGGGACAGTTGCAAGAGACCCAGTACTTC	CSVAGQLQETQYF
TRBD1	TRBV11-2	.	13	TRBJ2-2	TGTGCCAGCAGCAGCGACAGGGACGGGGAGCTGTTTTTT	CASSSDRDGELFF
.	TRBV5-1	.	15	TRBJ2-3	TGCGCCAGCAGCGTGGGATCTAGTAGTACAGATACGCAGTATTTT	CASSVGSSSTDTQYF
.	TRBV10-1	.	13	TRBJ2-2	TGCGCCAGCCAAGACACAGGCACCGGGGAGCTGTTTTTT	CASQDTGTGELFF
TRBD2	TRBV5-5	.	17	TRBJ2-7	TGTGCCAGCAGCTTGGATACCGGACTAGCGGGACCCTACGAGCAGTACTTC	CASSLDTGLAGPYEQYF
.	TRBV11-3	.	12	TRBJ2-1	TGTGCCAGCAGCGAACAGGGTGGCGAGCAGTTCTTC	CASSEQGGEQFF
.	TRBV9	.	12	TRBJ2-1	TGTGCCAGCAGCGTAACTAGCACTGAGCAGTTCTTC	CASSVTSTEQFF
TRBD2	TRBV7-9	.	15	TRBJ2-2	TGTGCCACCACCTCGACTAGCGGGAGCGTCGGGGAGCTGTTTTTT	CATTSTSGSVGELFF
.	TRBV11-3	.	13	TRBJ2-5	TGTGCCAGCAGCTTAGGCGCCAGGAAGACCCAGTACTTC	CASSLGARKTQYF
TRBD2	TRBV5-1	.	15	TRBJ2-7	TGCGCCAGCAGCTTGTCGGGGGGGTCCTTCGACGAGCAGTACTTC	CASSLSGGSFDEQYF
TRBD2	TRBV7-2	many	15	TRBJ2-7	TGTGCCAGCAGCCCCCTAGCGGGAGGGACCTACGAGCAGTACTTC	CASSPLAGGTYEQYF